This TCR beta chain was sequenced in a study of blood T cell repertoires in COVID-19 (dated by TCRdb to about 2020). In terms of the full investigation: Collaborator samples came from the United States, Italy and Spain and covered acute and convalescent phases of COVID-19. The material from the prospective study consisted of cDNA or gDNA derived from T cells, B-cell-depleted T cells, or PBMCs. The dataset comprised deeply sampled blood TCRbeta repertoires from subjects exposed to, actively infected with, or recovered from COVID-19. The repertoires were released in a freely available public database meant as a resource for research on the immune response to SARS-CoV-2. The samples were drawn from the first 160 participants of the ongoing ImmuneRACE study and from more than 1,000 subjects provided by 6 global collaborators. A de-identified subject ID, COVID-19 status, age in years and sex were almost always included in the sample metadata. HLA class I and class II types, where available, came from metadata supplied by the sample provider rather than from assay-based typing. Overall study outcomes, separate from this receptor: The quantity of clinical and demographic metadata differed by source and by participant and was supplied without curation.

CDR1 and CDR2 are read off the germline V gene as SGHTA and FQGNSA. Counted from cysteine to phenylalanine, this CDR3 has 14 amino acids. The kept DNA is CDR3 alone, 42 bases in frame from the first base. V lost 5 bases and J lost 0 bases; the stretch between them is 10 bases long. Comment on this clone: Its antigen target is currently unknown. No much larger clone exists at a distance of one base, and base qualities are not known.

TCRbeta CDR3 regions were amplified from genomic DNA by means of the immunoSEQ Assay, a bias-controlled multiplex PCR. The original pipeline was this. Nucleated cell counts per sample were estimated from amplification of reference gene primers within the assay. Sequence reads were collapsed and filtered to measure the absolute abundance of every unique TCRbeta CDR3 rearrangement. Productive Simpson clonality was computed per sample as the square root of Simpson's diversity index over productive rearrangements. TCRdb provides this immuneACCESS table in a form limited to in-frame rearrangements. Some clones are lacking; in checked studies, under half of them reflect an unresolved V gene, and why the rest are absent is not known. The V and J calls and clone size are taken from that table; D and trimming were inferred from the DNA. The sample profile shows around 99,000 clones; around four fifths of them were found once. The ten biggest clones cover about 4.5% of the sample.

Whole blood was collected in K2EDTA tubes by collaborating institutions according to the institutions' own protocols. For TCRbeta analysis, collaborators shipped samples in one of three forms: frozen whole blood, isolated PBMCs, or DNA extracted from either of those sample types. The TCR was taken from a man aged 65-85 years with acute or convalescent COVID-19. The V and J genes are TRBV7-2 and TRBJ1-1; TRBD1 is a weak D gene call, 6 bases matching. Sequencing was done on a sample of peripheral blood. The CDR3 reads as follows: CASSLGQLNTEAFF. The bases read TGTGCCAGCAGCCTCGGACAGCTGAACACTGAAGCTTTCTTT. Reference TRBV7-2 and TRBJ1-1 genes cover what lies past the CDR3, so the full variable domain is GAGVSQSPSNKVTEKGKDVELRCDPISGHTALYWYRQSLGQGLEFLIYFQGNSAPDKSGLPSDRFSAERTGGSVSTLTIQRTQQEDSAVYLCASSLGQLNTEAFFGQGTRLTVV.